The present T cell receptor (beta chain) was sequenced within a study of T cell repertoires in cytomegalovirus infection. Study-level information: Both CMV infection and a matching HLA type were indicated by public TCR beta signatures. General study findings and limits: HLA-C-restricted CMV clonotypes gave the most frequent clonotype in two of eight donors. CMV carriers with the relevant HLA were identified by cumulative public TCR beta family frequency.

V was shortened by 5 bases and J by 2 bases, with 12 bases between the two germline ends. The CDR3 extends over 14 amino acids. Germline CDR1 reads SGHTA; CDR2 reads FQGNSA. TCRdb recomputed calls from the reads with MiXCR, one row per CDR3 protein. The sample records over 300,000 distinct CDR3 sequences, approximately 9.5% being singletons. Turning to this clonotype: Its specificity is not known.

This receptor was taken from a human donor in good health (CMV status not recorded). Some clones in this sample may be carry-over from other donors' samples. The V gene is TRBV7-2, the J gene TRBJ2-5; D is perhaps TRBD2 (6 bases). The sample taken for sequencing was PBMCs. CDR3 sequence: CASSTRREQETQYF. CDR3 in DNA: TGTGCCAGCAGCACCAGGAGGGAGCAAGAGACCCAGTACTTC.